These T cell receptor beta chains were read from a single sample in a study of T-cell reconstitution after alpha-beta-depleted transplantation in children. MiXCR, applied by TCRdb to the PCR reads, yields one record per CDR3 protein. The sample lists more than 250,000 distinct CDR3 sequences; over 8% were seen once. The sequenced sample was PBMCs from the stem cell graft donor, obtained from the stem cell graft. Receptor source: a human donor who donated a stem cell graft to a child with SCID. The conserved cysteine and the conserved F or W are not part of the CDR3 here. Each record gives: J gene, D gene, V gene, CDR3 protein. A D gene is named only where the DNA matches it firmly.

TRBJ1-4,-,TRBV7-9,ASGSALGNEKLF
TRBJ1-2,TRBD1,TRBV6-1,ASSGQGTNYGYT
TRBJ2-7,TRBD1,TRBV14,ASSQDWTGTNEQY
TRBJ2-2,-,TRBV29-1,SVALGLGTGELF
TRBJ2-1,-,TRBV11-1,ASSNHSRQATSGNEQF
TRBJ2-1,-,TRBV7-2,ASSLGGQKYNEQF
TRBJ2-7,-,TRBV5-1,ASSLDGGLYEQY
TRBJ2-1,TRBD2,TRBV3-1,ASSQASAGGRNEQF
TRBJ1-5,-,TRBV27,ASSLSTFSNQPQH
TRBJ2-2,-,TRBV7-9,ASPRDTGELF
TRBJ2-2,-,TRBV9,ASSVVGGPGELF
TRBJ2-3,-,TRBV7-6,ASRGPSEDTQY
TRBJ2-3,TRBD1,TRBV7-9,ASSPIVGDRVQDTQY
TRBJ2-1,-,TRBV6-1,ASRVRKNKNEQF